These 18 T cell receptor beta chains share one sample of origin, sequenced in a study of long-term antiretroviral therapy in people with HIV. Sequencing relied on immunoSEQ assay v3.0, run at survey level. Assay: immunoSEQ multiplex PCR; the TCRdb copy retains only in-frame clones and omits some. The data contain around 19,000 clones, 75% to 95% of them seen just once; the ten biggest clones take up 7.5% to 10%. The sequences come from unsorted PBMCs, collected 4.4 years before starting antiretroviral therapy. These receptor sequences come from a woman aged 30 to 39 with HIV.

The chain uses TRBV11-2 and TRBJ2-3; D gene ambiguous. The CDR3 totals 14 residues. V lost 5 bases and J 2 bases, leaving 11 bases between the germline ends. The germline gives CDR1 SGHAT, CDR2 FQNNGV. CDR3 residues: CASSPPGPTDTQYF. DNA of the CDR3: TGTGCCAGCAGCCCCCCCGGGCCCACAGATACGCAGTATTTT.

This clone was seen a few times. The chain couples TRBV7-9 to TRBJ2-7, with TRBD2 identical over 8 bases. V shed 2 bases and J 5 bases; nucleotides not matched to a gene: 11. The CDR3 length is 16 residues. The germline V gene has CDR1 SEHNR and CDR2 FQNEAQ (reference sequence). The CDR3 coding sequence is TGTGCCAGCAGCTTATCGGGGGGGGGCCCATTCCACGAGCAGTACTTC. Translating gives CASSLSGGGPFHEQYF.

The gene calls are TRBV19 and TRBJ1-2; 8 nucleotides match TRBD1. CDR1 LNHDA and CDR2 SQIVND come from the germline V gene (reference sequence). J gave up 4 bases and V 7 bases, and 14 bases lay outside the gene matches. The CDR3 is 16 residues long. The CDR3 sequence is CASNDRGFGFTYGYTF. The CDR3 region has the DNA TGTGCCAGTAATGACAGGGGCTTTGGTTTTACCTATGGCTACACCTTC.

The chain joins TRBV5-1 to TRBJ2-7; D is unresolved. CDR3 length: 18 residues. From germline, CDR1 is SGHRS and CDR2 YFSETQ. V lost 1 base and J lost 3, with 23 bases in between. The CDR3 loop is CASSLPAILDSVYYEQYF. The DNA for the CDR3 is TGCGCCAGCAGCTTGCCCGCTATTCTTGACTCGGTATACTACGAGCAGTACTTC.

The chain links TRBV4-3 to TRBJ1-2; 10 bases align to TRBD1. The CDR3 spans 15 residues. From germline, CDR1 is LGHNA and CDR2 YSLEER. The ends lost 0 bases at V and 6 bases at J; junction bases unmatched: 4. For the CDR3, the DNA is TGCGCCAGCAGCCAAGATGGACAGGGGGTACATGGCTACACCTTC. Protein: CASSQDGQGVHGYTF.

The chain employs TRBV7-2 and TRBJ2-1, with TRBD1 as a possible D gene (5 bases). Trimming took off 8 bases at V and 1 base at J, with 9 bases between the two ends. Per the germline V gene, CDR1 is SGHTA and CDR2 is FQGNSA. The CDR3 consists of 13 residues. CDR3 protein: CASRQGSYNEQFF. The CDR3 bases are TGTGCCAGCCGGCAGGGATCCTACAATGAGCAGTTCTTC.

The V gene is TRBV19, the J gene TRBJ1-5, with TRBD1 matching over 7 bases. Trimming removed 3 bases from V and 8 bases from J; junction bases left unmatched: 10. The CDR3 length is 15 residues. Germline CDR1 is LNHDA and CDR2 is SQIVND (reference sequence). DNA for the CDR3: TGTGCCAGTAGTATCGGGGACAGACCTTTCGAGCCCCAGCATTTT. It specifies CASSIGDRPFEPQHF. The variable domain in full, with the rest retrieved from reference TRBV19 and TRBJ1-5, is DGGITQSPKYLFRKEGQNVTLSCEQNLNHDAMYWYRQDPGQGLRLIYYSQIVNDFQKGDIAEGYSVSREKKESFPLTVTSAQKNPTAFYLCASSIGDRPFEPQHFGDGTRLSIL.

The V and J genes are TRBV5-1 and TRBJ2-5; 10 nucleotides agree with TRBD2. The V segment lost 0 bases and the J segment 1 base; nucleotides outside the gene matches: 3. The CDR3 spans 16 residues. CDR1 and CDR2 from the germline V gene are SGHRS and YFSETQ. The chain's CDR3 is CASSLALAGGQETQYF. The CDR3 coding sequence is TGCGCCAGCAGCTTGGCGTTAGCGGGGGGCCAAGAGACCCAGTACTTC. The full variable domain, its missing parts supplied by reference TRBV5-1 and TRBJ2-5, is KAGVTQTPRYLIKTRGQQVTLSCSPISGHRSVSWYQQTPGQGLQFLFEYFSETQRNKGNFPGRFSGRQFSNSRSEMNVSTLELGDSALYLCASSLALAGGQETQYFGPGTRLLVL.

The chain recombines TRBV11-2 with TRBJ1-2; TRBD1 might be the D (5 bases). Looked up from germline, CDR1 is SGHAT and CDR2 is FQNNGV. The CDR3 has 16 amino acids. V gave up 0 bases and J gave up 3 bases, with 14 bases separating them. The CDR3 spells CASSLDPGRADYGYTF. For the CDR3, the DNA is TGTGCCAGCAGCTTAGATCCCGGCAGGGCGGACTATGGCTACACCTTC. Supplemented by reference TRBV11-2 and TRBJ1-2, the full variable domain reads EAGVAQSPRYKIIEKRQSVAFWCNPISGHATLYWYQQILGQGPKLLIQFQNNGVVDDSQLPKDRFSAERLKGVDSTLKIQPAKLEDSAVYLCASSLDPGRADYGYTFGSGTRLTVV.

The V call is TRBV4-1, the J call TRBJ2-7; D may correspond to TRBD1 or TRBD2 (6 bases each). Germline CDR1 is MGHRA and CDR2 is YSYEKL. The CDR3 runs 15 residues. V dropped 4 bases and J dropped 0 bases, with 13 bases sitting between them. The CDR3, as DNA: TGCGCCAGCAGCCCCGGCCGGGGGCTCTCCTACGAGCAGTACTTC. It yields the protein CASSPGRGLSYEQYF.

V and J are TRBV7-2 and TRBJ1-5; no reliable D call. CDR3 size: 14 residues. The ends were cut back, 3 bases at V and 2 bases at J, with 8 bases in the middle. CDR1 and CDR2 from the germline V gene are SGHTA and FQGNSA. The CDR3 DNA reads as TGTGCCAGCAGCTTGGTCCAGGGCAATCAGCCCCAGCATTTT. Encoded protein: CASSLVQGNQPQHF. The whole variable domain, filled in from reference TRBV7-2 and TRBJ1-5, reads GAGVSQSPSNKVTEKGKDVELRCDPISGHTALYWYRQSLGQGLEFLIYFQGNSAPDKSGLPSDRFSAERTGGSVSTLTIQRTQQEDSAVYLCASSLVQGNQPQHFGDGTRLSIL.

The chain combines TRBV6-5 with TRBJ1-1, with D hard to call. The germline CDR1 and CDR2 sequences are MNHEY and SVGAGI. V was pared by 0 bases and J by 0 bases, with 5 bases between. The CDR3 runs to 14 residues. The DNA of the CDR3 is TGTGCCAGCAGTTACTCAGCAGTGAACACTGAAGCTTTCTTT. Translating it yields CASSYSAVNTEAFF.

The V call is TRBV6-4, the J call TRBJ1-5; D not certain. The CDR3 extends over 14 amino acids. V dropped 3 bases and J dropped 7 bases, with 13 bases sitting between them. The V gene's germline CDR1 is MRHNA and CDR2 SNTAGT. In DNA form, the CDR3 reads TGTGCCAGCAGTGAGGAGGGTTCCGGACAGCCCCAGCATTTT. Translated, it gives CASSEEGSGQPQHF.

The rearrangement links TRBV5-1 to TRBJ1-2, with no clear D. V lost 4 bases and J 6 bases, leaving 13 bases between the germline ends. There are 13 residues in the CDR3. Germline CDR1 is SGHRS and CDR2 is YFSETQ. CDR3 bases: TGCGCCAGCAGCATGGAGCCTCAGGATGGCTACACCTTC. Its translation: CASSMEPQDGYTF.

This clone was detected once. V is TRBV10-2 and J is TRBJ1-5, with TRBD1 as a possible D gene (5 bases). V lost 3 bases and J 5 bases, leaving 11 bases between the germline ends. This CDR3 has 14 residues. CDR1 is WSHSY and CDR2 is SAAADI in the germline V gene. The CDR3 DNA follows: TGCGCCAGCAGTGAAGGGGTAAGACATCAGCCCCAGCATTTT. Protein product: CASSEGVRHQPQHF.

In this sample, this clone turned up once. V gene TRBV6-4 combines with J gene TRBJ1-2, with TRBD1 matching 10 bases. The CDR3 is 14 amino acids. Germline loops: CDR1 MRHNA, CDR2 SNTAGT. J gave up 8 bases and V 2 bases, and 5 bases lay outside the gene matches. CDR3 residues: CASSDTGTGDGYTF. DNA of the CDR3: TGTGCCAGCAGTGACACCGGGACAGGGGACGGCTACACCTTC.

The CDR3 reads CASSPLGDGTQYF. In DNA, the CDR3 is TGTGCCAGCTCACCGCTTGGGGATGGTACGCAGTATTTT. The rearrangement links TRBV18 to TRBJ2-3; D gene unclear. V gave up 3 bases and J gave up 8 bases, with 12 bases separating them. The CDR3 totals 13 residues. The germline V gene has CDR1 KGHSH and CDR2 LQKENI.

V gene TRBV5-6 combines with J gene TRBJ2-7, with D hard to call. CDR1 and CDR2 (germline): SGHDT, YYEEEE. Trimming left V 4 bases short and J 11 bases short, with 16 bases between. The CDR3 has 12 amino acids. In nucleotides, the CDR3 is TGTGCCAGCAGCGAGTCGACAATAGAGGAGTACTTC. Translating it yields CASSESTIEEYF.